Below are 27 T cell receptor beta chains sequenced from a single sample in a study of shared clonotypes between healthy human individuals. Repertoires were generated with immunoSEQ multiplex PCR, while TCRdb's copy carries only in-frame clones and drops some. The sample shows around 1.6 million clones, approximately 98% of them seen only once. The specimen was naive CD4+ T cells sorted from blood. Subset defined: CD45RA+ positively selected. The receptor source for this set is a man aged 25 to 40 in good health.

The chain carries TRBV25-1 and TRBJ2-7, with D hard to call. Trimming cost V 8 bases and J 6 bases, with 11 bases left between them. The germline CDR1 and CDR2 sequences are MGHDK and SYGVNS. The CDR3 totals 11 residues. The CDR3 loop reads CASGRLAEQYF. The CDR3 DNA follows: TGTGCCAGCGGGCGGTTAGCCGAGCAGTACTTC.

This clone showed up just once. The V gene is TRBV6-5, the J gene TRBJ1-1; 8 bases match TRBD1. Germline V gene data show CDR1 as MNHEY and CDR2 as SVGAGI. V lost 4 bases, J lost 5 bases, and 12 bases stayed unmatched. This CDR3 region has 16 residues. The CDR3 loop reads CASSLYQGAGNTEAFF. The CDR3 DNA sequence: TGTGCCAGCAGTTTATACCAGGGGGCTGGGAATACTGAAGCTTTCTTT.

This chain uses TRBV18 with TRBJ2-2; D might be TRBD1 (5 bases). Germline V lookup: CDR1 KGHSH, CDR2 LQKENI. Trimming removed 3 bases at V and 1 base at J, with 18 bases between. CDR3 size: 18 residues. The CDR3 sequence: CASSPGRARVENTGELFF. DNA for the CDR3: TGTGCCAGCTCACCCGGCAGGGCCAGGGTGGAGAACACCGGGGAGCTGTTTTTT. Filled out from reference TRBV18 and TRBJ2-2, the complete variable domain reads NAGVMQNPRHLVRRRGQEARLRCSPMKGHSHVYWYRQLPEEGLKFMVYLQKENIIDESGMPKERFSAEFPKEGPSILRIQQVVRGDSAAYFCASSPGRARVENTGELFFGEGSRLTVL.

The gene calls are TRBV5-6 and TRBJ2-5; 9 nucleotides match TRBD2. Germline-derived CDR1 and CDR2 are SGHDT and YYEEEE. V dropped 0 bases and J dropped 2; count of bases not matched to a gene: 5. The CDR3 length is 16 residues. This CDR3 reads CASSLVASGDQETQYF. CDR3 nucleotide sequence: TGTGCCAGCAGCTTGGTGGCTAGCGGGGATCAAGAGACCCAGTACTTC. The full variable domain, rest sourced from reference TRBV5-6 and TRBJ2-5, is DAGVTQSPTHLIKTRGQQVTLRCSPKSGHDTVSWYQQALGQGPQFIFQYYEEEERQRGNFPDRFSGHQFPNYSSELNVNALLLGDSALYLCASSLVASGDQETQYFGPGTRLLVL.

This sequence joins TRBV7-9 and TRBJ2-7; the D gene is possibly TRBD1 (7 bases). Germline V lookup: CDR1 SEHNR, CDR2 FQNEAQ (reference sequence). With 3 bases removed from V and 3 bases from J, the gap between germline ends came to 21 bases. CDR3 length equals 17 residues. The CDR3 loop reads CASSFANRGGSHYEQYF. The CDR3 DNA is TGTGCCAGCAGCTTCGCCAACAGGGGAGGAAGCCACTACGAGCAGTACTTC.

The V gene is TRBV10-3, the J gene TRBJ2-7, with TRBD2 matching over 8 bases. The trim removed 0 bases at V and 4 bases at J, leaving 5 bases unmatched. The CDR3 totals 15 residues. The germline V gene encodes CDR1 ENHRY and CDR2 SYGVKD. CDR3 DNA: TGTGCCATCAGTGAGTCGACAGCGGGAGAGTACGAGCAGTACTTC. Protein sequence: CAISESTAGEYEQYF.

The CDR3 loop is CASRTPGQNYEQYF. In nucleotides, the CDR3 is TGTGCCAGCAGGACTCCGGGACAGAACTACGAGCAGTACTTC. V usage is TRBV28 and J usage is TRBJ2-7; 7 bases map to TRBD1. The J segment lost 3 bases and the V segment lost 6 bases, leaving 8 bases of the junction unmatched. The CDR3 is 14 residues long. Germline CDR1 and CDR2: MDHEN and SYDVKM.

V usage is TRBV19 and J usage is TRBJ1-2, with no clear D. Trimming left V 7 bases short and J 4 bases short, with 10 bases between. CDR1 is LNHDA and CDR2 is SQIVND in the germline V gene (reference sequence). The CDR3 loop spans 12 amino acids. The CDR3 spells CASIGPSYGYTF. The DNA for the CDR3 is TGTGCCAGTATTGGTCCCTCCTATGGCTACACCTTC.

This chain joins TRBV5-4 and TRBJ2-7, with 11 bases that match TRBD2. CDR3 length equals 16 residues. Trimming removed 2 bases from V and 0 bases from J; junction bases left unmatched: 4. Germline CDR1 reads SGHNT; CDR2 reads YYREEE (reference sequence). The CDR3 sequence: CASSFGLAGVSYEQYF. In DNA form, the CDR3 reads TGTGCCAGCAGCTTCGGACTAGCGGGCGTCTCCTACGAGCAGTACTTC.

The V call is TRBV27, the J call TRBJ2-5, with 10 bases lining up with TRBD2. The CDR3 is 16 residues long. J was trimmed by 5 bases and V by 7 bases; bases with no gene match: 13. Germline assignment: CDR1 MNHEY and CDR2 SMNVEV (reference sequence). The DNA for the CDR3 is TGTGCCAGCATAGCCAGCGGGAGGGGGTATAGGGAGACCCAGTACTTC. Its translation: CASIASGRGYRETQYF.

J is TRBJ2-7 and V is TRBV7-3, with 7 bases that match TRBD1. Germline V gives CDR1 SGHTA, CDR2 FQGTGA. The V gene end was trimmed by 3 bases and the J gene end by 3 bases; junction bases not matched to a gene: 8. The CDR3 contains 15 residues. CDR3 nucleotide sequence: TGTGCCAGCAGCTTCTCACAGGGGAAGGGCTACGAGCAGTACTTC. Amino acids: CASSFSQGKGYEQYF. Combining the CDR3 with reference TRBV7-3 and TRBJ2-7 gives the whole variable domain GAGVSQTPSNKVTEKGKYVELRCDPISGHTALYWYRQSLGQGPEFLIYFQGTGAADDSGLPNDRFFAVRPEGSVSTLKIQRTERGDSAVYLCASSFSQGKGYEQYFGPGTRLTVT.

The chain joins TRBV2 to TRBJ2-3, with D unresolved. The CDR3 sequence is 13 residues long. V was shortened by 1 base and J by 8 bases, with 10 bases between the two germline ends. Germline V gene sequence: CDR1 SNHLY, CDR2 FYNNEI. The CDR3 coding sequence is TGTGCCAGCAGTGAAGGGGGTTCAAGTACGCAGTATTTT. Protein sequence: CASSEGGSSTQYF.

As concerns this clone: The same CDR3 also results from other DNA sequences found in this sample. The chain employs TRBV29-1 and TRBJ2-3, with D unclear. The CDR3 covers 12 residues. CDR1 is SQVTM, CDR2 ANQGSEA, per germline. The V end lost 3 bases, the J end lost 1 base, and 5 bases lay between the germline ends. As DNA, the CDR3 is TGCAGCGTTGATCTGGGCACAGATACGCAGTATTTT. Translated: CSVDLGTDTQYF.

DNA of the CDR3: TGTGCCAGCGCCAACAGGGGGCGCGCAGCTTTCTTT. Residues: CASANRGRAAFF. The V and J genes are TRBV28 and TRBJ1-1; TRBD1 matches 9 bases. Trimming cost V 8 bases and J 10 bases; bases outside gene matches: 8. The CDR3 loop spans 12 amino acids. Germline CDR1 MDHEN, CDR2 SYDVKM.

V is TRBV29-1 and J is TRBJ1-1; no clear D gene. Trimming left V 8 bases short and J 8 bases short, with 15 bases between. The CDR3 loop spans 11 amino acids. Per the germline V gene, CDR1 is SQVTM and CDR2 is ANQGSEA. CDR3 amino acids: CSYIWAAEAFF. The CDR3, as DNA: TGCAGCTACATATGGGCAGCCGAAGCTTTCTTT.

V gene TRBV5-1 combines with J gene TRBJ2-5; possibly TRBD1 for D (5 bases). Trimming left V 0 bases short and J 4 bases short, with 13 bases between. There are 15 residues in the CDR3. Looked up from germline, CDR1 is SGHRS and CDR2 is YFSETQ. CDR3 loop: CASSLGLQGAETQYF. The CDR3 coding sequence is TGCGCCAGCAGCTTGGGACTGCAGGGTGCAGAGACCCAGTACTTC. The complete variable domain, with remaining parts taken from reference TRBV5-1 and TRBJ2-5, reads KAGVTQTPRYLIKTRGQQVTLSCSPISGHRSVSWYQQTPGQGLQFLFEYFSETQRNKGNFPGRFSGRQFSNSRSEMNVSTLELGDSALYLCASSLGLQGAETQYFGPGTRLLVL.

The chain has TRBV19 and TRBJ2-7, with 8 bases matching TRBD2. The CDR3 spans 13 residues. With 8 bases clipped from V and 3 bases from J, the junction kept 6 bases outside the gene matches. Germline loops: CDR1 LNHDA, CDR2 SQIVND (reference sequence). The CDR3 loop is CASRSGTSYEQYF. CDR3 DNA sequence: TGTGCCAGTCGCTCCGGGACTAGCTACGAGCAGTACTTC.

The rearrangement links TRBV28 to TRBJ1-4; no definite D call. CDR3 length equals 11 residues. The germline V and J ends were trimmed by 7 bases and 5 bases, with 5 bases remaining between them. Per the germline V gene, CDR1 is MDHEN and CDR2 is SYDVKM. CDR3 region: CASNLNEKLFF. The CDR3 DNA sequence: TGTGCCAGCAACCTCAATGAAAAACTGTTTTTT.

The chain is built from TRBV5-1 and TRBJ1-1; the D gene is possibly TRBD1 (5 bases). Trimming cost V 1 base and J 5 bases, with 9 bases left between them. This CDR3 spans 13 amino acids. From germline, CDR1 is SGHRS and CDR2 YFSETQ. The chain's CDR3 is CASSLWRGTEAFF. The CDR3 DNA sequence: TGCGCCAGCAGCTTGTGGAGGGGTACTGAAGCTTTCTTT. Complete variable domain (other parts from reference TRBV5-1 and TRBJ1-1): KAGVTQTPRYLIKTRGQQVTLSCSPISGHRSVSWYQQTPGQGLQFLFEYFSETQRNKGNFPGRFSGRQFSNSRSEMNVSTLELGDSALYLCASSLWRGTEAFFGQGTRLTVV.

The rearrangement links TRBV7-9 to TRBJ2-7; D might be TRBD1 (6 bases). Looked up from germline, CDR1 is SEHNR and CDR2 is FQNEAQ (reference sequence). The CDR3 has 16 amino acids. With 5 bases removed from V and 3 bases from J, the gap between germline ends came to 20 bases. The CDR3 sequence is CASSPGWAVRGYEQYF. As DNA, the CDR3 is TGTGCCAGCAGCCCGGGGTGGGCGGTCAGGGGCTACGAGCAGTACTTC.

This clone has only one observation. The chain is built from TRBV10-2 and TRBJ2-1; 14 positions agree with TRBD2. The germline V gene has CDR1 WSHSY and CDR2 SAAADI. The CDR3 contains 19 residues. Trimming removed 6 bases from V and 0 bases from J; junction bases left unmatched: 10. The CDR3 reads CASSGPGLAGESSYNEQFF. The DNA for the CDR3 is TGCGCCAGCAGCGGACCGGGACTAGCGGGAGAGAGCTCCTACAATGAGCAGTTCTTC.

The rearrangement links TRBV5-1 to TRBJ2-7, with TRBD1 matching over 7 bases. V lost 2 bases and J lost 5; bases outside the gene matches: 7. CDR1 and CDR2 from the germline V gene are SGHRS and YFSETQ. CDR3 length: 14 amino acids. The CDR3 DNA reads TGCGCCAGCAGCTTATGGACAGGCGGTCACGAGCAGTACTTC. Encoded protein: CASSLWTGGHEQYF.

In regard to this clone: The same CDR3 arises from other DNA sequences in this sample as well. The chain has TRBV29-1 and TRBJ1-4; 9 positions match TRBD1. Germline V gene sequence: CDR1 SQVTM, CDR2 ANQGSEA. With 6 bases clipped from V and 5 bases from J, the junction kept 1 base outside the gene matches. This CDR3 is 12 amino acids long. The CDR3 spells CSVGQGNEKLFF. DNA of the CDR3: TGCAGCGTCGGACAGGGGAATGAAAAACTGTTTTTT.

The genes are TRBV10-3 and TRBJ1-1; D remains unclear. Germline CDR1 ENHRY, CDR2 SYGVKD. The CDR3 has 17 residues. V lost 0 bases to trimming and J lost 1 base, with 15 bases between them. The CDR3 reads CAISESNGRGQNTEAFF. CDR3 nucleotide sequence: TGTGCCATCAGTGAGTCGAATGGTCGGGGTCAGAACACTGAAGCTTTCTTT.

V is TRBV18 and J is TRBJ1-1; D might be TRBD1 (5 bases). This CDR3 is built from 13 residues. Trimming pared 3 bases from V and 4 bases from J, leaving 9 bases between. From germline, CDR1 is KGHSH and CDR2 LQKENI. This chain's CDR3 is CASSPDTATEAFF. The CDR3 bases are TGTGCCAGCTCACCGGACACGGCCACTGAAGCTTTCTTT.

This rearrangement joins TRBV9 to TRBJ2-1, with a possible D match to TRBD2 (6 bases). This CDR3 has 16 amino acids. The V end was cut by 0 bases, the J end by 1 base, with 11 bases between. The germline V gene has CDR1 SGDLS and CDR2 YYNGEE. The CDR3 protein is CASSVGSGISYNEQFF. The CDR3 region has the DNA TGTGCCAGCAGCGTAGGTAGCGGTATTTCCTACAATGAGCAGTTCTTC.

V gene TRBV5-1 combines with J gene TRBJ2-1; weak D call: TRBD2 (8 bases). The CDR3 runs to 15 residues. V was trimmed by 4 bases and J by 6 bases, leaving 17 bases between them. CDR1 and CDR2 from the germline V gene are SGHRS and YFSETQ. CDR3 in amino acids: CASSPGGGASNEQFF. CDR3 bases: TGCGCCAGCAGCCCGGGAGGGGGCGCCTCCAATGAGCAGTTCTTC.